This T cell receptor (beta chain) was profiled in a study of T-cell memory formation after mild COVID-19. TCRdb passed the 5' RACE reads through MiXCR, listing each CDR3 protein once. The sample shows about 360,000 distinct CDR3 sequences, under 15% of them seen only once. The table lists this clonotype with a few counts. The CDR3 is 14 amino acids. Trimming left V 1 base short and J 5 bases short, with 9 bases between. CDR1 and CDR2 from the germline V gene are SEHNR and FQNEAQ (reference sequence). The chain carries TRBV7-9 and TRBJ1-5, with TRBD1 as a possible D gene (6 bases). The receptor's source is a man between 18 and 29 years old who had mild COVID-19 (a few samples of this study predate the infection). Cell type and time point are not known. Sequencing input: PBMCs or a T cell subset sorted from them (not recorded which). The CDR3 nucleotides read TGTGCCAGCAGCTTAGTGGGGGCGGATCAGCCCCAGCATTTT. It yields the protein CASSLVGADQPQHF.